This TCR beta chain was documented in a study of OX40 agonist ivuxolimab in advanced cancers. Method: immunoSEQ multiplex PCR; TCRdb's copy keeps in-frame clones and lacks some. The sample lists under 150,000 clones; approximately 90% were seen once. CDR3 length equals 15 residues. V lost 5 bases, J lost 3 bases, and 8 bases stayed unmatched. Germline CDR1 and CDR2: SGHAT and FQNNGV. This receptor was taken from an adult with an advanced solid tumor such as melanoma, head and neck, liver or kidney cancer. The chain couples TRBV11-2 to TRBJ2-7; 9 bases agree with TRBD1. The sample consisted of CD4+ or CD8+ T cells sorted from blood, taken in a trial of the OX40 agonist ivuxolimab. The CDR3 DNA sequence: TGTGCCAGCAGCGGGCGGGGACAGGGTATCTACGAGCAGTACTTC. Its translation is CASSGRGQGIYEQYF.